The present T cell receptor (beta chain) was sequenced within a study of T-cell memory formation after mild COVID-19 listed by TCRdb under 2021. Background on the whole study: Most TCR sequence clusters were specific to one of the two donors. Two young, previously healthy adult volunteers made up the cohort, one male and one female. In a couple of donors, T-cell clones that expanded and contracted after mild COVID-19 were followed by sequencing TCRalpha and TCRbeta repertoires longitudinally.

TCRdb shows the sequencer as Illumina NovaSeq 6000. cDNA libraries for TCRalpha and TCRbeta were prepared by 5'RACE using constant-segment primers, with sample barcodes and unique molecular identifiers added. Trizol reagent was used to extract RNA from every sample. Library amplification was performed in two PCR steps, and a second sample barcode and Illumina TruSeq adapters were introduced in the second step. Sequencing of the libraries was done on an Illumina NovaSeq, producing 2 x 150 bp paired-end reads. In the source study's methods: The reads were demultiplexed and collapsed into UMI-guided consensus sequences using migec v1.2.7. Using mixcr v2.1.11, UMI consensuses were aligned to TRA and TRB V and J templates and then assembled into clonotypes. A clonotype was counted as expanded or contracted only when both edgeR and NoisET called the clonotype significant, with the noise models trained on biological replicates. For edgeR calls, the thresholds were a false discovery rate-adjusted p below 0.01 and a log2 fold-change of 1. PCA with hierarchical clustering of max-normalized trajectories of the 1000 most abundant clonotypes was used as exploratory dynamics analysis. Separately sequenced CD4+ and CD8+ repertoires were used to assign the CD4 or CD8 phenotype of responding clones. The public reads were reanalyzed by TCRdb: fastp trimming at Q25, MiXCR alignment, in-frame beta chains only. Merged by CDR3 protein, the rows form single entries marked with the most common genes and DNA. TCRdb, not the authors, supplied the V and J calls. The sample table holds 500,000 to 550,000 distinct CDR3 sequences, of which around 21% were seen once. The top ten hold 12% of the sample.

This clonotype was seen more than once but under ten times. It has no known antigen specificity. The input lacks base qualities; no much larger clone sits a single base away. What the authors observed across the whole study: Some responding clones were found in pre-infection memory, which suggests that pre-existing cross-reactive memory T cells took part in the SARS-CoV-2 response. Contracting CD4+ clones appeared mostly in the CM and EM memory subsets, whereas CD8+ clones were enriched in EMRA. The second-wave clones that peaked on day 37 were not confirmed to be SARS-CoV-2 specific. Clones contracting from day 15 to 85 had balanced CD4/CD8 phenotypes, while a second wave expanding from day 15 to 37 was biased towards CD4+. The study covered only a couple of mild cases, and larger cohorts including severe cases with pre-infection samples were considered necessary.

Ficoll-Paque density gradient centrifugation was used to isolate PBMCs. The TCR sequence derives from an adult woman who had mild COVID-19 (a few samples of this study predate the infection). The sample titles of this study are shuffled in the database, so cell type and time point are left out; the donor was told from shared clones. The sequenced material came from PBMCs or a T cell subset sorted from them (not recorded which).

The DNA sequence follows: TGTGCCAGCAGCTTAGTTACCAGGAATTACAATGAGCAGTTCTTC. This codes for CASSLVTRNYNEQFF. The chain is assembled from TRBV7-6 and TRBJ2-1, with the D gene not confidently named. V is reduced by 1 base and J by 4 bases, leaving a spacing of 11 bases between them. The CDR3 measures 15 amino acids from cysteine to phenylalanine. CDR3 DNA only is kept here, 45 bases in frame from base 1. The germline V gene sets CDR1 to SGHVS and CDR2 to FNYEAQ.